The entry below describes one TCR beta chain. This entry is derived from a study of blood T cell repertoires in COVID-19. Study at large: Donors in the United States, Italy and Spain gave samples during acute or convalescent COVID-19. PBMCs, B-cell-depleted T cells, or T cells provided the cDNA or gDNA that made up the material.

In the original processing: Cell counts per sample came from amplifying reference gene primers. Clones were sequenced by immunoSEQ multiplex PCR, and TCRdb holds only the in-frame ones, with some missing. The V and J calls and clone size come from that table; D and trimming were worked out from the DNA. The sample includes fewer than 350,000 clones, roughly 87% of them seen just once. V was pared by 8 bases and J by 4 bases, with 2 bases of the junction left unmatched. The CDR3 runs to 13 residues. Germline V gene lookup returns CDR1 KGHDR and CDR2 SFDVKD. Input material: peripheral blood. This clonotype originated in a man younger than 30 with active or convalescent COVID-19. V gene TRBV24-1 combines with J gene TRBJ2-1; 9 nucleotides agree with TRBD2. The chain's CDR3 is CATTSGGYNEQFF. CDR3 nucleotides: TGTGCCACCACAAGCGGGGGGTACAATGAGCAGTTCTTC.